This TCR beta chain was identified during a study of blood T cell repertoires in COVID-19. Study as a whole: The study drew acute and convalescent COVID-19 samples from the United States, Italy and Spain.

From germline, CDR1 is LGHNA and CDR2 YSLEER. J lost 7 bases, V lost 3 bases, and 6 bases had no gene match. The CDR3 has 15 residues. Participant-reported clinical history was the basis for cohort assignment. Cohort 3 donors were reported recovered after two negative PCRs, clearance, or symptom resolution. This table comes from immunoSEQ multiplex PCR, and its TCRdb copy is limited to in-frame clones, with some not included. The sample carries around 250,000 clones, roughly 88% recorded once. This clone occurred a few times. This sequence originates from a woman between 45 and 65 years old who had recovered from COVID-19. Sequenced material: PBMCs or T cells enriched from blood (not recorded which). The chain is built from TRBV4-3 and TRBJ1-4; 9 bases are shared with TRBD1. The DNA for the CDR3 is TGCGCCAGCAGCCAGGCCGGGACAGGGTTTGAAAAACTGTTTTTT. Translated: CASSQAGTGFEKLFF.